Sequencing of this T cell receptor beta chain was carried out in a study of cytomegalovirus exposure and HLA in healthy donors. General study points: Follow-up analysis later connected one missense variant in DCLRE1C with trimming of TCR beta V- and J-genes. TRBV6-2, TRBV6-3 and other indistinguishable V segments were excluded. Other equally common chains were less clonally expanded than HLA-associated TCR beta chains, a later analysis showed.

As for the donors, each was a healthy bone marrow donor. Concerning this clone itself: The antigen is undetermined.

The CDR3 length is 13 residues. Trimming took off 5 bases at V and 5 bases at J, with 12 bases between the two ends. The V gene's germline CDR1 is LNHDA and CDR2 SQIVND (reference sequence). This PCR relied on a set of 60 Vbeta primers and 13 Jbeta primers. TCRdb's table, derived via immunoSEQ multiplex PCR, lists solely in-frame clones and lacks some. Of roughly 150,000 clones listed, around 75% were seen once; the top ten hold around 10%. Sequencing used PBMCs. The TCR comes from a young man in good health and CMV-seropositive. The chain links TRBV19 to TRBJ2-5, with D perhaps matching TRBD1 (5 bases). The CDR3 region is CASSDSVDETQYF. The CDR3, as DNA: TGTGCCAGTAGTGACAGCGTCGACGAGACCCAGTACTTC.